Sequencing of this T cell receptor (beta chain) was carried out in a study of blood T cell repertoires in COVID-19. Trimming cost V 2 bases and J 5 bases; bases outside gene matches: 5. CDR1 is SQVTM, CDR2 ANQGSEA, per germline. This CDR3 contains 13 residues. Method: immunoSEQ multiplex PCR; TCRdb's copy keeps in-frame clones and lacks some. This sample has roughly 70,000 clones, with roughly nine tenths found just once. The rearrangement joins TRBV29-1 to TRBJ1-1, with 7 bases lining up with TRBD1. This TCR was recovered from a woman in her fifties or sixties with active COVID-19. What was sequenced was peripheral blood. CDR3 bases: TGCAGCGTTGAACAGGGGGGTAGGACTGAAGCTTTCTTT. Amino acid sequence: CSVEQGGRTEAFF.